This paragraph reports one TCR beta chain. The antigen remains unidentified. V was clipped by 2 bases and J by 1 base; unmatched bases: 7. Germline V lookup: CDR1 SGHTA, CDR2 FQGNSA. The CDR3 covers 17 residues. The data are from a study of shared clonotypes between healthy human individuals. Broader study findings: Donor scarcity curtailed the genetic and exposure-history diversity represented herein.

Measured with immunoSEQ multiplex PCR; TCRdb has only the in-frame clones, and not every one. The sample yields over a million clones, about 80% seen once. Investigators divided CD4+ cells into CD45RA+ naive and CD45RA-negative memory subsets. The gene calls are TRBV7-2 and TRBJ2-2; 7 positions agree with TRBD1. This clonotype was obtained from a man aged 18 to 30 in good health. Some clones in this sample may be carry-over from other donors' samples. Sequencing used memory CD4+ T cells from PBMCs. Subset of the sample: CD45RA-negative fraction. CDR3 sequence reads: CASSLRQGALNTGELFF. The CDR3 coding sequence is TGTGCCAGCAGCTTACGACAGGGCGCTTTGAACACCGGGGAGCTGTTTTTT. Combining the CDR3 with reference TRBV7-2 and TRBJ2-2 gives the whole variable domain GAGVSQSPSNKVTEKGKDVELRCDPISGHTALYWYRQSLGQGLEFLIYFQGNSAPDKSGLPSDRFSAERTGGSVSTLTIQRTQQEDSAVYLCASSLRQGALNTGELFFGEGSRLTVL.